This T cell receptor beta chain was sequenced during a study of blood T cell repertoires in COVID-19. Germline CDR1 and CDR2: LNHDA and SQIVND (reference sequence). The CDR3 is made up of 16 amino acids. Germline trimming cut 6 bases from V and 3 bases from J; bases unmatched to any gene: 12. Produced via immunoSEQ multiplex PCR; TCRdb's table is partial and in-frame only. The sample contains about 76,000 clones, approximately 81% of which appear only once. The source is a woman in her sixties with acute or convalescent COVID-19. This rearrangement joins TRBV19 to TRBJ2-7; 9 bases fit TRBD1. Sequencing input: peripheral blood. This chain's CDR3 is CASRPSPGTGNYEQYF. CDR3 in DNA: TGTGCCAGTAGGCCTAGCCCTGGGACAGGGAACTACGAGCAGTACTTC.